Detailed here is one TCR beta chain. This entry is derived from a study of blood T cell repertoires in COVID-19. Study-level information: Nucleic acid was either cDNA or gDNA, and it came from T cells, B-cell-depleted T cells, or PBMCs.

Germline V gives CDR1 MGHRA, CDR2 YSYEKL. The CDR3 is 18 residues long. V dropped 4 bases and J dropped 0 bases, with 18 bases sitting between them. The data were produced by immunoSEQ multiplex PCR, yet TCRdb's version contains in-frame clones alone and is incomplete. The sample includes about 150,000 clones, under 85% of them seen just once. The TCR was taken from a man between 70 and 80 years old who had recovered from COVID-19. The J gene is TRBJ1-4, the V gene TRBV4-1, with a tentative D call TRBD1 (5 bases). Sequencing input: peripheral blood. CDR3 DNA: TGCGCCAGCAGCCGAATACAGGAAAAAGGGGCAACTAATGAAAAACTGTTTTTT. Translation: CASSRIQEKGATNEKLFF.